This TCR beta chain came from a study of cytomegalovirus exposure and HLA in healthy donors. Primers: 60 Vbeta forward and 13 Jbeta reverse. TCRdb keeps only in-frame clones here, not all; method: immunoSEQ multiplex PCR. Of about 170,000 clones listed, about 85% were seen once; the top ten hold more than 2%. As for the donors, each was a healthy bone marrow donor. The source of this sequence is a man between 18 and 29 years old in good health and CMV-seropositive. Sequenced input: PBMCs.

CDR3 sequence reads: CASSQGAANYGYTF. The CDR3 bases are TGTGCCAGCAGTCAAGGAGCAGCTAACTATGGCTACACCTTC. The chain employs TRBV5-4 and TRBJ1-2; no reliable D call. V was trimmed by 5 bases and J by 0 bases, leaving 11 bases between them. This CDR3 is built from 14 residues. Germline V gene lookup returns CDR1 SGHNT and CDR2 YYREEE (reference sequence).